These 24 T cell receptor beta chains came from one sample sequenced in a study of CD8 T cells in ankylosing spondylitis. Study-level findings and limits: Ankylosing spondylitis blood seemed to carry a telltale TCR beta motif made of roughly eight highly homologous variants.

TCRdb analysed the 5' RACE reads with MiXCR anew, one entry per CDR3 protein. The repertoire has 200,000 to 250,000 distinct CDR3 sequences, approximately 20% of them found once; the top ten carry more than 40%. These TCRs' antigens remain unknown. Material: blood, either unsorted or a sorted T cell fraction (not recorded which). The receptors were sampled from a male donor with ankylosing spondylitis.

This clonotype was counted a few times. The V gene is TRBV7-8, the J gene TRBJ2-3; D is undetermined. In germline, CDR1 is SGHVS, CDR2 FQNEAQ. This CDR3 is 13 amino acids long. V was shortened by 6 bases and J by 4 bases, with 11 bases between the two germline ends. The chain's CDR3 is CASRPMPADTQYF. In DNA form, the CDR3 reads TGTGCCAGCAGACCTATGCCGGCAGATACGCAGTATTTT.

This clonotype was counted ten times or more. The chain joins TRBV12-3 or TRBV12-4 to TRBJ1-3, with D uncertain. The V gene lost 3 bases and the J gene lost 4 bases, with 4 bases spanning the gap. The CDR3 runs 12 residues. In DNA, the CDR3 is TGTGCCAGCAGTTTTGGCGGAAACACCATATATTTT. It translates to CASSFGGNTIYF.

This clonotype was counted ten times or more. This chain joins TRBV7-6 and TRBJ2-2, with D perhaps being TRBD1 or TRBD2 (6 bases each). The CDR3 covers 14 residues. Germline CDR1 SGHVS, CDR2 FNYEAQ. Trimming stripped 3 bases from V and 4 bases from J, with 9 bases between. The CDR3 DNA sequence: TGTGCCAGCAGCTTCGGGGGCGGCACCGGGGAGCTGTTTTTT. Translation: CASSFGGGTGELFF.

This clonotype was counted a few times. The chain couples TRBV7-9 to TRBJ2-3, with TRBD2 as a possible D gene (5 bases). The CDR3 contains 14 residues. V lost 1 base and J lost 5, with 10 bases in between. Germline V gene data show CDR1 as SEHNR and CDR2 as FQNEAQ (reference sequence). CDR3 amino acids: CASSLDTRGDTQYF. The DNA of the CDR3 is TGTGCCAGCAGCTTAGATACCCGGGGAGATACGCAGTATTTT.

The sample holds a few counts of this clonotype. V and J are TRBV9 and TRBJ1-1; maybe TRBD1 (5 bases). In germline, CDR1 is SGDLS, CDR2 YYNGEE. Trimming stripped 3 bases from V and 1 base from J, with 16 bases between. The CDR3 runs to 16 residues. This CDR3 reads CASSANPRVGNTEAFF. The CDR3 DNA reads as TGTGCCAGCAGCGCCAACCCCAGGGTGGGGAACACTGAAGCTTTCTTT.

V is TRBV2 and J is TRBJ2-3; no clear D. Germline lookup yields CDR1 SNHLY and CDR2 FYNNEI. CDR3 size: 14 residues. Trimming cost V 7 bases and J 1 base, with 12 bases left between them. The CDR3, as DNA: TGTGCCAGCATGCGAACAGAAGGCACAGATACGCAGTATTTT. This translates into CASMRTEGTDTQYF. The variable domain in full, with the rest retrieved from reference TRBV2 and TRBJ2-3, is EPEVTQTPSHQVTQMGQEVILRCVPISNHLYFYWYRQILGQKVEFLVSFYNNEISEKSEIFDDQFSVERPDGSNFTLKIRSTKLEDSAMYFCASMRTEGTDTQYFGPGTRLTVL.

This clonotype showed up just a few times. The rearrangement joins TRBV12-3 or TRBV12-4 to TRBJ1-1; possible D gene TRBD1, 5 bases. V was clipped by 2 bases and J by 3 bases, with 10 bases between them. This CDR3 spans 14 amino acids. CDR3 sequence: CASSLPQGYTEAFF. The CDR3, as DNA: TGTGCCAGCAGTTTACCTCAGGGATACACTGAAGCTTTCTTT.

The gene calls are TRBV5-1 and TRBJ2-2, with no clear D. Germline lookup yields CDR1 SGHRS and CDR2 YFSETQ. Deletions cut 3 bases from V and 7 bases from J, with 7 bases between. The CDR3 sequence is 12 residues long. The CDR3 DNA reads as TGCGCCAGCAGCTCGGACGGCGGGGAGCTGTTTTTT. It yields the protein CASSSDGGELFF.

This chain links TRBV5-1 with TRBJ2-1; D unresolved. Trimming took 4 bases from V and 6 from J, leaving 14 bases between them. Germline-derived CDR1 and CDR2 are SGHRS and YFSETQ. CDR3 size: 14 residues. CDR3 loop: CASSVAAPFNEQFF. The CDR3 DNA reads as TGCGCCAGCAGCGTCGCGGCCCCCTTCAATGAGCAGTTCTTC.

The chain links TRBV6-2 or TRBV6-3 to TRBJ2-7; 12 positions match TRBD2. From germline, CDR1 is MNHEY and CDR2 SVGEGT. The trim removed 2 bases at V and 5 bases at J, leaving 10 bases unmatched. The length of the CDR3 is 17 residues. CDR3 loop: CASSYLTSGSLKDEQYF. The CDR3 nucleotides read TGTGCCAGCAGTTACCTGACTAGCGGGAGCTTAAAAGACGAGCAGTACTTC.

This clonotype appeared a few times. V gene TRBV29-1 combines with J gene TRBJ1-1; TRBD1 is a possible D gene (5 bases). V shed 6 bases and J shed 10 bases, with 15 bases lying between them. CDR3 length: 11 amino acids. Germline CDR1 SQVTM, CDR2 ANQGSEA. CDR3 residues: CSVQVDTGAFF. As DNA, the CDR3 is TGCAGCGTACAGGTTGATACGGGAGCTTTCTTT.

This clonotype was counted a few times. The V and J genes are TRBV10-3 and TRBJ2-1; the match to TRBD2 covers 11 bases. With 10 bases clipped from V and 4 bases from J, the junction kept 6 bases outside the gene matches. The germline CDR1 and CDR2 sequences are ENHRY and SYGVKD. This CDR3 is 14 amino acids long. CDR3 nucleotides: TGTGCCAGCCTAGCGGGGGGTACGTACAATGAGCAGTTCTTC. Encoded protein: CASLAGGTYNEQFF.

The J gene is TRBJ2-2, the V gene TRBV4-1; D is perhaps TRBD1 (6 bases). The CDR3 has 15 amino acids. Germline lookup yields CDR1 MGHRA and CDR2 YSYEKL. Trimming removed 0 bases from V and 7 bases from J, with 12 bases in between. The CDR3: CASSQEQGFGGELFF. The CDR3 region has the DNA TGCGCCAGCAGCCAAGAACAGGGTTTCGGCGGGGAGCTGTTTTTT.

There are many counts of this clonotype. This chain links TRBV4-3 with TRBJ2-1; perhaps TRBD2 as D (6 bases). The CDR3 has 15 amino acids. Germline values: CDR1 LGHNA, CDR2 YSLEER. The germline V and J ends were trimmed by 6 bases and 0 bases, with 12 bases remaining between them. CDR3 residues: CASSDGGSSYNEQFF. The CDR3, as DNA: TGCGCCAGCAGTGACGGGGGATCCTCCTACAATGAGCAGTTCTTC.

The V gene is TRBV10-2, the J gene TRBJ1-2, with D tentatively TRBD1 (5 bases). Deletions cut 5 bases from V and 1 base from J, with 11 bases between. CDR1 and CDR2 (germline): WSHSY, SAAADI. The CDR3 totals 14 residues. The CDR3 here is CASSWGPLNYGYTF. The CDR3 nucleotides are TGCGCCAGCAGTTGGGGCCCTCTTAACTATGGCTACACCTTC.

This clonotype was counted a few times. The chain recombines TRBV4-1 with TRBJ1-2; D remains ambiguous. CDR1 and CDR2 (germline): MGHRA, YSYEKL. Trimming left V 4 bases short and J 0 bases short, with 15 bases between. CDR3 size: 16 residues. DNA of the CDR3: TGCGCCAGCAGCCTCCAAAAGGTCCCAGCTAACTATGGCTACACCTTC. Amino acid sequence: CASSLQKVPANYGYTF.

As to this clonotype: One junction end does not reproduce the germline sequence, and a read error may be involved. The V and J genes are TRBV7-2 and TRBJ2-1; D remains ambiguous. Germline V gene lookup returns CDR1 SGHTA and CDR2 FQGNSA. The length of the CDR3 is 10 residues. As DNA, the CDR3 is TGTGCCAGCAGCTTATCAGCCCCGGTCTTC. As protein: CASSLSAPVF.

The rearrangement uses TRBV11-2 and TRBJ2-7; TRBD2 aligns across 10 bases. The CDR3 sequence is 18 residues long. Losses at the gene ends were 2 bases for V and 3 bases for J; bases not matched to a gene: 13. The germline CDR1 and CDR2 sequences are SGHAT and FQNNGV. CDR3 sequence: CASSLRLLAGEADYEQYF. CDR3 coding DNA: TGTGCCAGCAGCTTAAGGCTTCTAGCGGGAGAGGCCGACTACGAGCAGTACTTC. The whole variable domain, remainder taken from reference TRBV11-2 and TRBJ2-7, is EAGVAQSPRYKIIEKRQSVAFWCNPISGHATLYWYQQILGQGPKLLIQFQNNGVVDDSQLPKDRFSAERLKGVDSTLKIQPAKLEDSAVYLCASSLRLLAGEADYEQYFGPGTRLTVT.

J is TRBJ1-2 and V is TRBV10-2, with D perhaps matching TRBD1 (5 bases). V was pared by 6 bases and J by 6 bases, with 20 bases between. The CDR3 covers 15 residues. Germline V gene sequence: CDR1 WSHSY, CDR2 SAAADI. CDR3 in amino acids: CASSEGLWTPNGYTF. CDR3 in DNA: TGCGCCAGCAGCGAGGGACTCTGGACCCCGAATGGCTACACCTTC.

This clonotype was seen a few times. CDR3 nucleotides: TGCGCCAGCAGCCACCCGGAGGGAATTGCTTTCTTT. It codes for CASSHPEGIAFF. This chain joins TRBV4-1 and TRBJ1-1; no firm D call. The CDR3 contains 12 residues. In germline, CDR1 is MGHRA, CDR2 YSYEKL. Trimming cost V 3 bases and J 11 bases, with 13 bases left between them.

The chain combines TRBV5-1 with TRBJ2-1; D is unresolved. CDR3 length: 14 amino acids. CDR1 and CDR2 (germline): SGHRS, YFSETQ. Deletions cut 3 bases from V and 0 bases from J, with 7 bases between. In DNA, the CDR3 is TGCGCCAGCAGCTCAGAGAGCTCCTACAATGAGCAGTTCTTC. This codes for CASSSESSYNEQFF.

The rearrangement joins TRBV12-3 or TRBV12-4 to TRBJ2-3; D possibly corresponds to TRBD2 (6 bases). The V gene lost 3 bases and the J gene lost 1 base, with 14 bases spanning the gap. CDR3 length: 16 amino acids. The CDR3 DNA sequence: TGTGCCAGCAGTTTTTTTGCCGGGAGCGGCACAGATACGCAGTATTTT. This sequence encodes CASSFFAGSGTDTQYF.

The chain joins TRBV12-3 or TRBV12-4 to TRBJ2-1; the match to TRBD2 covers 8 bases. V was pared by 7 bases and J by 1 base, with 3 bases of the junction left unmatched. The CDR3 length is 14 residues. CDR3 loop: CASKRESSYNEQFF. Written as DNA, the CDR3 is TGTGCCAGCAAGCGGGAGTCATCCTACAATGAGCAGTTCTTC.

This clonotype was counted a few times. The chain employs TRBV28 and TRBJ2-3; 7 positions match TRBD2. The CDR3 totals 16 residues. Germline trimming cut 2 bases from V and 0 bases from J; bases unmatched to any gene: 5. CDR1 MDHEN and CDR2 SYDVKM come from the germline V gene. CDR3 sequence reads: CASSLGGSLSTDTQYF. The CDR3 DNA follows: TGTGCCAGCAGTTTAGGCGGGAGTTTAAGCACAGATACGCAGTATTTT.